This T cell receptor beta chain was captured in a study of blood T cells in healthy people across ages. Study results and limitations: Any changes in expanded clonotypes were possibly confounded, as donor CMV status remained unknown.

The germline gives CDR1 SGHTA, CDR2 FQGNSA. This CDR3 comprises 15 residues. Trimming took off 4 bases at V and 1 base at J, with 12 bases between the two ends. Note on this clonotype: Its antigen is unidentified.

Alongside a J-beta primer mix, a sample-barcoded 5' primer served in a second PCR lasting roughly 7 to 11 cycles. TCRdb recomputed calls from the 5' RACE reads with MiXCR, one row per CDR3 protein. The sample has approximately 670,000 distinct CDR3 sequences, around 38% seen once. The rearrangement uses TRBV7-2 and TRBJ2-3; D call uncertain. The sequence derives from a man at least 80 years old in good health. The specimen was blood. CDR3 sequence reads: CASSSERLGTDTQYF. The CDR3 nucleotides are TGTGCCAGCAGCTCCGAAAGGTTAGGCACAGATACGCAGTATTTT. Full variable domain (missing parts from reference TRBV7-2 and TRBJ2-3): GAGVSQSPSNKVTEKGKDVELRCDPISGHTALYWYRQSLGQGLEFLIYFQGNSAPDKSGLPSDRFSAERTGGSVSTLTIQRTQQEDSAVYLCASSSERLGTDTQYFGPGTRLTVL.